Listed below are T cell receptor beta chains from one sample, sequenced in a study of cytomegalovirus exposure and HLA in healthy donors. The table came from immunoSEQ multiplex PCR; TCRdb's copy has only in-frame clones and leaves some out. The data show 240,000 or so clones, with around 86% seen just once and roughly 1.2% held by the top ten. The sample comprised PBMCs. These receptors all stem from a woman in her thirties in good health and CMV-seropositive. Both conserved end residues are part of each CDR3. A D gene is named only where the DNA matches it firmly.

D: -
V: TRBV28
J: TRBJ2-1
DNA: TGTGCCAGCAGTTTGCAGCGGTCGTGGCAGTTCTTC
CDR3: CASSLQRSWQFF

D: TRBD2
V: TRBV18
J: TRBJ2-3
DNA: TGTGCCAGCTCACCAAAGCGGGGAGGAGCCCGCACAGATACGCAGTATTTT
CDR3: CASSPKRGGARTDTQYF

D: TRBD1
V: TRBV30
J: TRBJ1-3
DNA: TGTGCCTGGGACAGGGTGTCTGGAAACACCATATATTTT
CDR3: CAWDRVSGNTIYF

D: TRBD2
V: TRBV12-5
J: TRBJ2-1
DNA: TGTGCTAGTGGTTTAGCCCTAGCGGATACTTACAATGAGCAGTTCTTC
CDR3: CASGLALADTYNEQFF

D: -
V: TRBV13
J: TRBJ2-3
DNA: TGTGCCAGCGTGTCGGGGGAAGATACGCAGTATTTT
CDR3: CASVSGEDTQYF

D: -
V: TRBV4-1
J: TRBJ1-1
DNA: TGCGCCAGCAGCCAATCCCAGGCGATCTATGAAGCTTTCTTT
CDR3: CASSQSQAIYEAFF

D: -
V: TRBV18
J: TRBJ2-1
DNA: TGTGCCAGCTCACCCCCAGGGTATTATTCCTACAATGAGCAGTTCTTC
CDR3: CASSPPGYYSYNEQFF

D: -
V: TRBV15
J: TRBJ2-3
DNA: TGTGCCACCAGCAGAGAGAGACAACGGGGATATACGCAGTATTTT
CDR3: CATSRERQRGYTQYF

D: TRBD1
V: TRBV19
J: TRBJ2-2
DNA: TGTGCCAGTAGCACGACAGGGGGCGCGGGTGTCGCCGGGGAGCTGTTTTTT
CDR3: CASSTTGGAGVAGELFF

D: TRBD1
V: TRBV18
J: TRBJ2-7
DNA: TGTGCCAGCTCACCAATAGGACAGGGGGCTGGCGAGCAGTACTTC
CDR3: CASSPIGQGAGEQYF

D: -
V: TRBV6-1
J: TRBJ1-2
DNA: TGTGCCAGCAGTTCCGAGAGGTCCTACTATGGCTACACCTTC
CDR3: CASSSERSYYGYTF

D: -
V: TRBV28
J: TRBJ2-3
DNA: TGTGCCAGCAGTTTCCCAGTCACAGATACGCAGTATTTT
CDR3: CASSFPVTDTQYF

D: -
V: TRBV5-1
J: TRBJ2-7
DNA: TGCGCCAGCAGCTTGGAGGTGGGCCTCGGTGAGCAGTACTTC
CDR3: CASSLEVGLGEQYF

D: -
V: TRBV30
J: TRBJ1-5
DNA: TGTGCCTGGAGTACCTCAGGAGGTCAGCCCCAGCATTTT
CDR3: CAWSTSGGQPQHF

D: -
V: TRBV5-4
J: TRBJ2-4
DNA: TGTGCCAGCAGCTTGGATGACAGCGAGTGGTCCAAAAACATTCAGTACTTC
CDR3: CASSLDDSEWSKNIQYF

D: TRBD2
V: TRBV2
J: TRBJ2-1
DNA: TGTGCCAGCAGTGCCGGACTAGCGTCCTCCTACAATGAGCAGTTCTTC
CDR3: CASSAGLASSYNEQFF

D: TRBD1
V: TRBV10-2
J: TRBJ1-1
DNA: TGCGCCAGCAGTGAGTCGGAGGAAGGGGGCTTTGAAGCTTTCTTT
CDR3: CASSESEEGGFEAFF

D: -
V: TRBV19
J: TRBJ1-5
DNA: TGTGCCAGTAGTATAGAGGGCAGTCAGCCCCAGCATTTT
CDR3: CASSIEGSQPQHF

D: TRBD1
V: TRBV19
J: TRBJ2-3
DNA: TGTGCCAGTAGTCCCGGACAGGGTCCCTCAGATACGCAGTATTTT
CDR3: CASSPGQGPSDTQYF

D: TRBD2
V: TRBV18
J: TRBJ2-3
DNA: TGTGCCAGCTCACCCAGTTACGGGGGGTTTCGCACAGATACGCAGTATTTT
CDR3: CASSPSYGGFRTDTQYF

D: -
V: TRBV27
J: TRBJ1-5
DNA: TGTGCCAGCAGCCGGTTTAACAGCGAGGGCTATCAGCCCCAGCATTTT
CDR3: CASSRFNSEGYQPQHF

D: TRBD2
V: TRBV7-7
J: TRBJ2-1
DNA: TGTGCTGCCGGGACTAGCGGGAGTAGATACAATGAGCAGTTCTTC
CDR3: CAAGTSGSRYNEQFF

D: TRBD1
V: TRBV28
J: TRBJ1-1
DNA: TGTGCCAGCAGTTTGGCTGACAGGGTAGGGTCTGAAGCTTTCTTT
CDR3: CASSLADRVGSEAFF

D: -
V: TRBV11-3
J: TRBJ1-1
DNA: TGTGCCAGCAGCTTACGGATCCAGGGGAACACTGAAGCTTTCTTT
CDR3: CASSLRIQGNTEAFF

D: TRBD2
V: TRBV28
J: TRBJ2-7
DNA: TGTGCCAGCAGTTTACGGCAAGCGGGAGGGTTAATCTCCTACGAGCAGTACTTC
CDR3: CASSLRQAGGLISYEQYF

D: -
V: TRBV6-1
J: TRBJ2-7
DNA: TGTGCCAGCACCTATCGTTACGAGCAGTACTTC
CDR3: CASTYRYEQYF

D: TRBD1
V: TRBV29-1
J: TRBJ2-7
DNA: TGCAGCGTTGAAGATACGTGGACAGGGGGCTACGAGCAGTACTTC
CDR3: CSVEDTWTGGYEQYF

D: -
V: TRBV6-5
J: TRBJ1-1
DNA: TGTGCCAGCAGTTATGAACCGAACATGAACACTGAAGCTTTCTTT
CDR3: CASSYEPNMNTEAFF

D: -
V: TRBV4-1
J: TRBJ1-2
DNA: TGCGCCAGCAGCTCGAGCCAGGGCTGGGATGGCTACACCTTC
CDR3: CASSSSQGWDGYTF

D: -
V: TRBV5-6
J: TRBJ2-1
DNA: TGTGCCAGCAGCTTGACAAGCTCCTACAATGAGCAGTTCTTC
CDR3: CASSLTSSYNEQFF

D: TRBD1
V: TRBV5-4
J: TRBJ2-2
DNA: TGTGCCAGCAGCCCGGACAGGGCGAACACCGGGGAGCTGTTTTTT
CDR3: CASSPDRANTGELFF

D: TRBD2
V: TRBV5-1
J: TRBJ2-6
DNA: TGCGCCAGCAGCTTGGTGGGAGGGACGGGGGCCAACGTCCTGACTTTC
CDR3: CASSLVGGTGANVLTF

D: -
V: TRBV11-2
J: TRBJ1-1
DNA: TGTGCCAGCAGCTTAGATGGTCAGGCCAACACTGAAGCTTTCTTT
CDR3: CASSLDGQANTEAFF

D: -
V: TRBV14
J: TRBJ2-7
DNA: TGTGCCAGCAGCCTTCGACAGGTGGCGGTCGAGCAGTACTTC
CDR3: CASSLRQVAVEQYF